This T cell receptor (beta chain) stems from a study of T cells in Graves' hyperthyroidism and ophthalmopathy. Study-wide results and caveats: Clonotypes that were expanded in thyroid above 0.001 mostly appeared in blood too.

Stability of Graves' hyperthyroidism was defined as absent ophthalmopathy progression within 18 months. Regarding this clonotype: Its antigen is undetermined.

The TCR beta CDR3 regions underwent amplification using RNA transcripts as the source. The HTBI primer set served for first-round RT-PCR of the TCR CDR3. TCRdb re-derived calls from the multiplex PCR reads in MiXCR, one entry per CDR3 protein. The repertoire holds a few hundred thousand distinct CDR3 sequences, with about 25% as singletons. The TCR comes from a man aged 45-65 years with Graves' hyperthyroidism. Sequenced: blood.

DNA of the CDR3: TGCAGCGTTGAGACGGACTACAATGAGCAGTTCTTC. Translated: CSVETDYNEQFF. This chain connects TRBV29-1 to TRBJ2-1; D gene unclear. This CDR3 is 12 amino acids long. Germline V gene data show CDR1 as SQVTM and CDR2 as ANQGSEA. Trimming left V 3 bases short and J 3 bases short, with 6 bases between.